The entry below describes one TCR beta chain. The antigen remains undetermined. Germline CDR1 is SGHDN and CDR2 is FVKESK. CDR3 length: 16 residues. V lost 1 base and J lost 5, with 14 bases in between. This sample was taken from a study of post-analysis software for immune sequencing data. Findings of the study overall: Comparison of patients with controls showed 4 to 6 TRBV segments more frequent in patients, TRBV5-6, TRBV5-1 and TRBV20-1 among them. Strong co-clustering by F measure linked samples that shared a preparation batch.

cDNA libraries for TCR beta contained unique molecular identifiers. TCRdb itself ran the PCR reads through MiXCR, one entry per CDR3 protein. The table lists about 260,000 distinct CDR3 sequences, 35% to 45% of them singletons, with 4% to 6% in the top ten. Sequencing was performed on blood. The V gene is TRBV14, the J gene TRBJ2-2, with no clear D. The origin of this receptor is a girl between 10 and 17 years old with multiple sclerosis. This CDR3 reads CASSQAPGPETGELFF. In DNA form, the CDR3 reads TGTGCCAGCAGCCAAGCGCCGGGCCCCGAAACCGGGGAGCTGTTTTTT.